A selection of T cell receptor beta chains follows, all from one sample in a study of T-cell memory formation after mild COVID-19. TCRdb redid the calling of the 5' RACE reads with MiXCR, one entry per CDR3 protein. The sample shows roughly 120,000 distinct CDR3 sequences, roughly 20% of them seen only once. Input material: PBMCs or a T cell subset sorted from them (not recorded which). The receptors originated from a man aged 18 to 29 who had mild COVID-19 (a few samples of this study predate the infection). Cell type and time point are not known. CDR3s leave out the opening cysteine and the closing phenylalanine or tryptophan.

J gene | V gene | CDR3 protein
TRBJ1-2 | TRBV9 | ASSVAGIESNYGYT
TRBJ2-1 | TRBV4-3 | ASSHGTGTGGYNEQF
TRBJ2-2 | TRBV6-2/TRBV6-3 | ASSHLLAGGLANTGELF
TRBJ1-2 | TRBV12-3/TRBV12-4 | ASRQTRYGYT
TRBJ2-1 | TRBV4-1 | ASSHRGQVGEQF
TRBJ2-5 | TRBV6-2/TRBV6-3 | ASNWRETEDVRTQY
TRBJ1-2 | TRBV6-1 | ASRRTRGPNYGYT
TRBJ2-3 | TRBV5-1 | ASSLAILAANSDTQY
TRBJ1-6 | TRBV7-2 | ASSLRGSYNSPLH
TRBJ2-3 | TRBV7-9 | ASSPGQGPDTQY
TRBJ2-1 | TRBV4-2 | ASSRTGTGSPNEQF
TRBJ1-1 | TRBV4-2 | ASSQEDRWEAF
TRBJ2-1 | TRBV7-6 | ASSPKISADEQF
TRBJ2-3 | TRBV6-6 | ASSYVGRDTDTQY
TRBJ2-2 | TRBV27 | ASSFRNTGELF
TRBJ1-5 | TRBV21-1 | ASSSYPGNSRPRNSNQPQH
TRBJ2-1 | TRBV10-2 | ASSANSEKF
TRBJ2-2 | TRBV12-3/TRBV12-4 | ASTLLATTTGELF
TRBJ1-1 | TRBV6-6 | ASSPMPRPNTEAF
TRBJ1-2 | TRBV25-1 | ASSDGTGGAYGYT
TRBJ2-2 | TRBV7-6 | ASSLGSPRELF
TRBJ1-4 | TRBV7-2 | ASSLLPPGKLF
TRBJ1-1 | TRBV13 | ASSAGRANTEAF
TRBJ2-5 | TRBV10-3 | AISESAGDLQETQY
TRBJ2-7 | TRBV6-5 | ASRGDIREQY
TRBJ2-1 | TRBV4-2 | ASSQDWLAVANEQF
TRBJ2-7 | TRBV7-2 | ASSATSGAAYEQY
TRBJ2-1 | TRBV7-2 | ASSPGANEQF